This T cell receptor beta chain originates from a study of T cells after somatic rescue of genetic block. The repertoire was sequenced with immunoSEQ multiplex PCR; TCRdb's copy has only in-frame clones and lacks some. Here the sample spans over 10,000 clones, around 72% being singletons. This clone was counted once. Trimming stripped 3 bases from V and 5 bases from J, with 13 bases between. This CDR3 comprises 15 residues. Germline V lookup: CDR1 LNHDA, CDR2 SQIVND (reference sequence). The genes are TRBV19 and TRBJ2-2; maybe TRBD1 (6 bases). The sample was peripheral blood mononuclear cells (PBMCs). This clonotype was obtained from a boy between 10 and 17 years old. The CDR3 DNA is TGTGCCAGTAGTATGACTCAGGGGAATACCGGGGAGCTGTTTTTT. Its translation is CASSMTQGNTGELFF. The full variable domain, in which reference TRBV19 and TRBJ2-2 provide the parts outside the CDR3, is DGGITQSPKYLFRKEGQNVTLSCEQNLNHDAMYWYRQDPGQGLRLIYYSQIVNDFQKGDIAEGYSVSREKKESFPLTVTSAQKNPTAFYLCASSMTQGNTGELFFGEGSRLTVL.